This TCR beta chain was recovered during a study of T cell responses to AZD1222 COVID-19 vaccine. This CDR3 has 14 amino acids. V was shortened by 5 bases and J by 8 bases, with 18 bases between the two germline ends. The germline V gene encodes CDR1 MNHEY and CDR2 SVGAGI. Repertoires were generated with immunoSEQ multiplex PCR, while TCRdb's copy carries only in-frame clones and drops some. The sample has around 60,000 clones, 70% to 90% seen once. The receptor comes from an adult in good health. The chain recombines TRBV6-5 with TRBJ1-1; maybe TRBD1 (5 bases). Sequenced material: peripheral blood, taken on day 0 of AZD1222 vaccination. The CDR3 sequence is CASSTPGPIGEAFF. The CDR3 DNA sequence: TGTGCCAGCAGTACCCCGGGACCCATCGGCGAAGCTTTCTTT.